A selection of T cell receptor beta chains follows, all from one sample in a study of T-cell memory formation after mild COVID-19. TCRdb re-derived calls from the 5' RACE reads in MiXCR, one entry per CDR3 protein. The sample holds fewer than 700,000 distinct CDR3 sequences, more than 15% seen once. Sequencing input: PBMCs or a T cell subset sorted from them (not recorded which). All receptors derive from an adult woman who had mild COVID-19 (a few samples of this study predate the infection). Cell type and time point are not known. Both conserved end residues are part of each CDR3. D genes are given only for firm matches. Size is omitted from some rows. Given values are once, few, many or a class for expanded clones.

J | V | D | size | CDR3 | DNA
TRBJ2-7 | TRBV6-2/TRBV6-3 | TRBD2 | few | CASRSTFLKLGTSGRAYYEQYF | TGTGCCAGCAGATCCACCTTCCTCAAACTGGGGACTAGCGGGAGGGCCTACTACGAGCAGTACTTC
TRBJ1-6 | TRBV15 | TRBD1 | . | CATSRTLDRGDSPLHF | TGTGCCACCAGCAGAACCCTGGACAGGGGGGATTCACCCCTCCACTTT
TRBJ2-3 | TRBV20-1 | . | . | CSARADYSFADTQYF | TGCAGTGCTAGGGCGGACTATAGTTTTGCAGATACGCAGTATTTT
TRBJ2-1 | TRBV18 | TRBD1 | . | CASSPSTGPDNEQFF | TGTGCCAGCTCACCATCGACAGGGCCAGACAATGAGCAGTTCTTC
TRBJ2-1 | TRBV19 | . | many | CASSIGEVARSYNEQFF | TGTGCCAGTAGTATCGGAGAGGTAGCGAGGTCCTACAATGAGCAGTTCTTC
TRBJ2-7 | TRBV20-1 | TRBD1 | . | CSARDLTGQGYEQYF | TGCAGTGCTAGAGATTTAACGGGACAGGGCTACGAGCAGTACTTC
TRBJ1-4 | TRBV20-1 | . | . | CSASDPSQGFGNEKLFF | TGCAGTGCTTCTGACCCATCCCAGGGGTTCGGTAATGAAAAACTGTTTTTT
TRBJ2-6 | TRBV5-1 | . | few | CASSLERIINSGANVLTF | TGCGCCAGCAGCTTGGAAAGGATAATAAACTCTGGGGCCAACGTCCTGACTTTC
TRBJ1-2 | TRBV27 | . | few | CASSLRPLSPNYGYTF | TGTGCCAGCAGTTTACGGCCTTTGTCACCTAACTATGGCTACACCTTC
TRBJ2-7 | TRBV4-2 | TRBD1 | . | CASSQVPLGDRAHEQYF | TGTGCCAGCAGCCAAGTCCCCCTGGGGGACAGGGCACACGAGCAGTACTTC
TRBJ1-2 | TRBV12-3/TRBV12-4 | TRBD1 | few | CASSLRVGQPNYGYTF | TGTGCCAGCAGTTTGAGGGTGGGACAGCCTAACTATGGCTACACCTTC
TRBJ1-2 | TRBV27 | TRBD1 | . | CASGWTGGGYTF | TGTGCCAGCGGATGGACAGGCGGTGGCTACACCTTC
TRBJ2-1 | TRBV7-9 | TRBD1 | few | CASSLGQGHEQFF | TGTGCCAGCAGCTTAGGACAGGGGCATGAGCAGTTCTTC
TRBJ2-1 | TRBV7-2 | TRBD2 | few | CASSFRTSGGDEQFF | TGTGCCAGCAGCTTCCGGACTAGCGGGGGCGATGAGCAGTTCTTC
TRBJ1-1 | TRBV6-1 | TRBD1 | few | CASSVYRGTEAFF | TGTGCCAGCAGTGTGTACAGGGGCACTGAAGCTTTCTTT
TRBJ1-1 | TRBV18 | . | . | CASSPVARSEAFF | TGTGCCAGCTCACCCGTGGCGCGCTCTGAAGCTTTCTTT
TRBJ1-2 | TRBV29-1 | TRBD1 | few | CSALDREGYGYTF | TGCAGCGCCTTAGACAGGGAGGGCTATGGCTACACCTTC
TRBJ2-7 | TRBV29-1 | . | . | CSARDDFGYEQYF | TGCAGCGCCAGGGACGATTTCGGCTACGAGCAGTACTTC
TRBJ1-4 | TRBV5-1 | TRBD1 | . | CASSSDRDEKLFF | TGCGCCAGCAGCTCCGACAGGGATGAAAAACTGTTTTTT
TRBJ2-3 | TRBV7-2 | . | . | CASSGMAFFGLPTDTQYF | TGTGCCAGCAGCGGCATGGCTTTCTTCGGGCTCCCCACAGATACGCAGTATTTT
TRBJ1-3 | TRBV12-3/TRBV12-4 | . | . | CASSPPELGNTIYF | TGTGCCAGCAGCCCTCCGGAGCTTGGAAACACCATATATTTT
TRBJ2-5 | TRBV5-5 | TRBD1 | few | CASSLAQGAPAGETQYF | TGTGCCAGCAGCTTGGCCCAGGGGGCCCCTGCGGGGGAGACCCAGTACTTC
TRBJ2-5 | TRBV10-3 | . | . | CAISEDRGRETQYF | TGTGCCATCAGTGAGGACCGGGGGCGGGAGACCCAGTACTTC
TRBJ1-5 | TRBV2 | . | few | CASSGARGNQPQHF | TGTGCCAGTTCTGGGGCCCGGGGGAATCAGCCCCAGCATTTT
TRBJ2-3 | TRBV30 | . | . | CAWNSGTTDTQYF | TGTGCCTGGAATAGCGGTACCACAGATACGCAGTATTTT
TRBJ1-5 | TRBV5-6 | TRBD1 | few | CASSFQGVHQPQHF | TGTGCCAGCAGCTTCCAGGGGGTCCATCAGCCCCAGCATTTT
TRBJ2-7 | TRBV5-1 | TRBD1 | few | CASSPSDRGYHEQYF | TGCGCCAGCAGCCCCTCGGACAGGGGTTACCACGAGCAGTACTTC
TRBJ2-1 | TRBV6-2/TRBV6-3 | . | . | CASRDVGSYNEQFF | TGTGCCAGCAGGGACGTAGGGTCCTACAATGAGCAGTTCTTC
TRBJ1-1 | TRBV7-9 | . | . | CASSFQGEAEAFF | TGTGCCAGCAGCTTCCAAGGAGAGGCTGAAGCTTTCTTT
TRBJ2-6 | TRBV20-1 | . | few | CSAFPSGANVLTF | TGCAGTGCTTTCCCCTCTGGGGCCAACGTCCTGACTTTC
TRBJ2-1 | TRBV6-2/TRBV6-3 | TRBD2 | . | CASSYSGSGRLDEQFF | TGTGCCAGCAGTTACTCGGGTAGCGGGAGGCTCGATGAGCAGTTCTTC
TRBJ2-2 | TRBV7-8 | TRBD2 | few | CALRPLAANTGELFF | TGTGCCTTGCGGCCACTAGCGGCGAACACCGGGGAGCTGTTTTTT
TRBJ2-2 | TRBV7-9 | . | . | CASSLVGINTGELFF | TGTGCCAGCAGCTTAGTGGGGATAAACACCGGGGAGCTGTTTTTT
TRBJ2-2 | TRBV6-6 | TRBD2 | . | CASSYSIAGVTGELFF | TGTGCCAGCAGTTACTCTATAGCGGGAGTGACCGGGGAGCTGTTTTTT
TRBJ1-2 | TRBV2 | TRBD1 | . | CASRTDRGHGYTF | TGTGCCAGCAGGACGGACAGGGGGCATGGCTACACCTTC
TRBJ2-3 | TRBV24-1 | TRBD1 | few | CATTKAPRQGGTDTQYF | TGTGCCACCACAAAAGCGCCGAGACAGGGTGGTACAGATACGCAGTATTTT
TRBJ2-5 | TRBV4-1 | . | . | CASSQDWGGTGETQYF | TGCGCCAGCAGCCAAGATTGGGGCGGGACTGGAGAGACCCAGTACTTC
TRBJ2-1 | TRBV5-1 | TRBD2 | few | CASSPGLADPNEQFF | TGCGCCAGCAGCCCGGGACTAGCGGACCCCAATGAGCAGTTCTTC
TRBJ2-7 | TRBV9 | . | . | CASSLSWGGYDEQYF | TGTGCCAGCAGCCTTTCGTGGGGTGGTTACGACGAGCAGTACTTC
TRBJ1-2 | TRBV6-6 | . | . | CASSYREGAGYTF | TGTGCCAGCAGTTACCGAGAGGGAGCTGGCTACACCTTC
TRBJ1-1 | TRBV5-1 | . | few | CASSKEGKATEAFF | TGCGCCAGCAGCAAAGAAGGGAAGGCCACTGAAGCTTTCTTT
TRBJ1-5 | TRBV6-1 | . | few | CASSESGESNQPQHF | TGTGCCAGCAGTGAATCAGGGGAAAGCAATCAGCCCCAGCATTTT
TRBJ1-2 | TRBV7-2 | . | few | CASSLYGGGNYGYTF | TGTGCCAGCAGCTTATACGGGGGTGGTAACTATGGCTACACCTTC
TRBJ1-2 | TRBV19 | . | few | CASSIVTWDSPYYGYTF | TGTGCCAGTAGTATAGTTACCTGGGACTCTCCCTACTATGGCTACACCTTC
TRBJ2-5 | TRBV20-1 | . | . | CSARVLGGGEETQYF | TGCAGTGCTAGAGTTTTGGGGGGCGGCGAAGAGACCCAGTACTTC
TRBJ2-7 | TRBV4-1 | . | many | CASSLSALEYEQYF | TGCGCCAGCAGCCTTAGCGCCCTCGAATACGAGCAGTACTTC
TRBJ1-5 | TRBV6-5 | . | . | CASSPRGRNNQPQHF | TGTGCCAGCAGCCCGCGGGGGCGAAACAATCAGCCCCAGCATTTT
TRBJ2-1 | TRBV27 | TRBD2 | few | CASRGWGSGRGSYNEQFF | TGTGCCAGCAGGGGGTGGGGTAGCGGGAGAGGGTCCTACAATGAGCAGTTCTTC
TRBJ1-2 | TRBV6-2/TRBV6-3 | . | few | CASSNYYGYTF | TGTGCCAGCAGTAATTACTATGGCTACACCTTC